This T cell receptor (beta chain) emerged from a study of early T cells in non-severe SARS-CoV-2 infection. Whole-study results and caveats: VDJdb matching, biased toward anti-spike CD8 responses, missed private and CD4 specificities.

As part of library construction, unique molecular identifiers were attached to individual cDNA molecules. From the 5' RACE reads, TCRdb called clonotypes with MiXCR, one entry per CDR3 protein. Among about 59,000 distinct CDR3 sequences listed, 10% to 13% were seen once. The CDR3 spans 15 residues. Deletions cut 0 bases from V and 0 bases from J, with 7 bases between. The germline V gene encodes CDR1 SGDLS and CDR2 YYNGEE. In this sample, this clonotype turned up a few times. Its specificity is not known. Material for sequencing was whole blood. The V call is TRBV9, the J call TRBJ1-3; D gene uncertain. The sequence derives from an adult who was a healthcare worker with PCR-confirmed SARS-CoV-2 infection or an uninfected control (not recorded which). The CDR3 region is CASSVDAFSGNTIYF. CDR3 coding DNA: TGTGCCAGCAGCGTAGATGCTTTCTCTGGAAACACCATATATTTT.